A single TCR beta chain is shown here with its context. TCRdb re-called the 5' RACE reads with MiXCR, one entry per CDR3 protein. The table shows 350,000 to 450,000 distinct CDR3 sequences, with 20% to 25% occurring only once. The V and J ends lost 6 bases and 4 bases, in that order; junction bases with no gene match: 8. The CDR3 runs to 14 residues. The data originate from a study of T-cell memory formation after mild COVID-19. The sequence was collected from an adult woman who had mild COVID-19 (a few samples of this study predate the infection). Cell type and time point are not known. J is TRBJ1-2 and V is TRBV12-3 or TRBV12-4; 7 bases agree with TRBD1. Sequencing was performed on PBMCs or a T cell subset sorted from them (not recorded which). CDR3 sequence (DNA): TGTGCCAGCAGATCCGGGACAGACTTCTATGGCTACACCTTC. Amino acids: CASRSGTDFYGYTF.